This TCR beta chain was recovered during a study of blood T cell repertoires in COVID-19. Whole-study context: Spain, Italy and the United States supplied samples that represented acute and convalescent COVID-19. T cells, B-cell-depleted T cells, or PBMCs provided the cDNA or gDNA that served as material.

As processed by the authors: Amplification with reference gene primers provided the estimates of nucleated cell counts. Clones were read by immunoSEQ multiplex PCR, and TCRdb kept only the in-frame ones, dropping some. The V and J calls and clone size come from that table; D and trimming were worked out from the DNA. The table has approximately 430,000 clones, approximately 90% seen once. Germline-derived CDR1 and CDR2 are SGHAT and FQNNGV. Trimming removed 4 bases from V and 4 bases from J; junction bases left unmatched: 6. The CDR3 totals 14 residues. This TCR was recovered from a woman aged 25 to 39 with active or convalescent COVID-19. Sequencing was carried out using peripheral blood. The V and J genes are TRBV11-2 and TRBJ1-2; TRBD1 matches at 7 bases. The CDR3 here is CASSSRRDSYGYTF. In DNA form, the CDR3 reads TGTGCCAGCAGCTCTCGTCGGGACAGCTATGGCTACACCTTC.